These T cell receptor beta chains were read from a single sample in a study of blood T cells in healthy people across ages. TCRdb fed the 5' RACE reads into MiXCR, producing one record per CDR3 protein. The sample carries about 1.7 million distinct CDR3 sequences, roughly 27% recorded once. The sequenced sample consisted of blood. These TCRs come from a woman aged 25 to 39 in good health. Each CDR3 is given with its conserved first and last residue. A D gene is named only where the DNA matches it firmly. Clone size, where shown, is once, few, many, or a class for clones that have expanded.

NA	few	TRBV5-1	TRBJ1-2	CASSLHDYGYTF	TGCGCCAGCAGCTTGCACGACTATGGCTACACCTTC
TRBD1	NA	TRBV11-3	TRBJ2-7	CASSSPSTRYRGPYEQYF	TGTGCCAGCAGCTCACCGTCTACCCGGTACAGGGGCCCCTACGAGCAGTACTTC
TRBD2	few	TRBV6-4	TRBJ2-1	CASATGGRYNEQFF	TGTGCCAGCGCTACGGGGGGGCGGTACAATGAGCAGTTCTTC
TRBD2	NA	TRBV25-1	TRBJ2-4	CASSEGTSGGRDEQYF	TGTGCCAGTAGTGAGGGGACTAGCGGGGGTAGGGATGAGCAGTACTTC
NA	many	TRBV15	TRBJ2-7	CATSRFDGGAIYEQYF	TGTGCCACCAGCAGATTCGACGGCGGGGCCATCTACGAGCAGTACTTC
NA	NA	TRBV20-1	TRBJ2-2	CSAPRGGRNTGELFF	TGCAGTGCTCCGAGGGGGGGTCGAAACACCGGGGAGCTGTTTTTT
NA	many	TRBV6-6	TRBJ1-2	CASLSREPGGYTF	TGTGCCAGCCTCTCCAGGGAGCCAGGGGGCTACACCTTC
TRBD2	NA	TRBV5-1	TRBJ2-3	CASRRGDGWGGDTQYF	TGCGCCAGCAGGCGGGGTGACGGCTGGGGGGGAGATACGCAGTATTTT
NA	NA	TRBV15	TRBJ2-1	CATSRVGSRYNEQFF	TGTGCCACCAGCAGAGTCGGTAGCCGTTACAATGAGCAGTTCTTC
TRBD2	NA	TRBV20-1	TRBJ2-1	CSASASGSPSDEQFF	TGCAGTGCTAGCGCTAGCGGGAGCCCCAGTGATGAGCAGTTCTTC
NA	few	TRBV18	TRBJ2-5	CASSRSTSGVGGETQYF	TGTGCCAGCTCACGTAGTACAAGCGGAGTCGGCGGGGAGACCCAGTACTTC
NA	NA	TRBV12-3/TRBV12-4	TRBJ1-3	CASSWDRSSGNTIYF	TGTGCCAGCAGCTGGGACCGCTCCTCTGGAAACACCATATATTTT
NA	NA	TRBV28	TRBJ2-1	CASSWGVVSYNEQFF	TGTGCCAGCAGTTGGGGGGTCGTCTCCTACAATGAGCAGTTCTTC
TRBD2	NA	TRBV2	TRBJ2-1	CASSRGTTSYNEQFF	TGTGCCAGCAGCCGAGGGACTACCTCTTACAATGAGCAGTTCTTC